These 28 T cell receptor beta chains were all obtained from the same sample, sequenced in a study of long-term antiretroviral therapy in people with HIV. The immunoSEQ assay was v3.0, run at survey level. TCRdb's copy holds only in-frame clones and misses some; the assay was immunoSEQ multiplex PCR. Counted here are roughly 42,000 clones, 75% to 90% occurring once; the ten biggest clones make up about 6%. The starting material was unsorted PBMCs, obtained 3.1 years after starting antiretroviral therapy. These receptors were taken from a woman between 50 and 59 years old with HIV.

The gene calls are TRBV5-6 and TRBJ2-6; D remains ambiguous. This CDR3 region has 15 residues. CDR1 and CDR2 (germline): SGHDT, YYEEEE. V was pared by 1 base and J by 0 bases, with 5 bases between. CDR3 sequence reads: CASSLWRSGANVLTF. The CDR3 nucleotides are TGTGCCAGCAGCTTGTGGCGCTCTGGGGCCAACGTCCTGACTTTC.

The rearrangement uses TRBV9 and TRBJ1-1; D possibly corresponds to TRBD1 (6 bases). Germline CDR1 and CDR2: SGDLS and YYNGEE. CDR3 length: 15 amino acids. V dropped 0 bases and J dropped 2 bases, with 11 bases sitting between them. CDR3 bases: TGTGCCAGCAGCGTAGGAGGGGGGGGAAACACTGAAGCTTTCTTT. Encoded protein: CASSVGGGGNTEAFF.

This clone is a singleton in its sample. The chain combines TRBV2 with TRBJ1-3, with D possibly TRBD1 on 5 matching bases. Germline V lookup: CDR1 SNHLY, CDR2 FYNNEI. The CDR3 length is 15 residues. V was trimmed by 8 bases and J by 0 bases, leaving 14 bases between them. Here the CDR3 reads CASCPQTGSGNTIYF. CDR3 DNA sequence: TGTGCCAGCTGTCCCCAAACAGGCTCTGGAAACACCATATATTTT.

This chain uses TRBV11-3 with TRBJ1-5; D not resolved. There are 13 residues in the CDR3. Germline loops: CDR1 SGHNT, CDR2 YENEEA. Trimming removed 5 bases at V and 4 bases at J, with 9 bases between. CDR3 sequence: CASSPDGNQPQHF. In nucleotides, the CDR3 is TGTGCCAGCAGCCCGGACGGGAATCAGCCCCAGCATTTT.

The chain is built from TRBV19 and TRBJ2-7; 11 bases match TRBD2. Germline V lookup: CDR1 LNHDA, CDR2 SQIVND (reference sequence). V shed 5 bases, J shed 5 bases, and the junction held 5 bases outside the gene matches. CDR3 length equals 14 residues. The CDR3, as DNA: TGTGCCAGTAGTCTCACTAGCGGGGGAAACGAGCAGTACTTC. It specifies CASSLTSGGNEQYF.

Comment on this clone: An end of the junction differs from the germline gene, which may be a read error. This chain links TRBV7-7 with TRBJ2-7; 7 nucleotides agree with TRBD1. Germline CDR1 reads SSHAT; CDR2 reads FNYEAQ (reference sequence). The CDR3 consists of 13 residues. CDR3 sequence (DNA): TGTGCTAGCAGCCCCGACAGGGCCCACGAGCAGTACTTC. Its translation: CASSPDRAHEQYF.

The gene calls are TRBV10-3 and TRBJ1-4; D is possibly TRBD1 (5 bases). The CDR3 runs to 14 residues. Germline-derived CDR1 and CDR2 are ENHRY and SYGVKD. Trimming removed 2 bases from V and 4 bases from J, with 8 bases in between. The CDR3 sequence: CAISEQGFNEKLFF. As DNA, the CDR3 is TGTGCCATCAGTGAGCAGGGCTTTAATGAAAAACTGTTTTTT.

The gene calls are TRBV4-1 and TRBJ1-5; D unclear. The V and J ends lost 1 base and 5 bases respectively, with 12 bases between them. Germline V CDR1 and CDR2: MGHRA, YSYEKL. CDR3 length: 15 amino acids. The chain's CDR3 is CASSQVGVRDQPQHF. The CDR3 coding sequence is TGCGCCAGCAGCCAAGTTGGGGTTCGGGATCAGCCCCAGCATTTT.

The J gene is TRBJ2-7, the V gene TRBV6-5, with 9 bases matching TRBD1. V dropped 5 bases and J dropped 4; count of bases not matched to a gene: 6. Germline V gene data show CDR1 as MNHEY and CDR2 as SVGAGI. The CDR3 runs 14 residues. Here the CDR3 reads CASSASGTGYEQYF. The CDR3 DNA reads as TGTGCCAGCAGTGCTTCCGGGACAGGGTACGAGCAGTACTTC.

V gene TRBV6-1 combines with J gene TRBJ1-1; 7 bases are shared with TRBD1. Germline assignment: CDR1 MNHNS and CDR2 SASEGT. This CDR3 contains 14 residues. The V segment lost 6 bases and the J segment 7 bases; nucleotides outside the gene matches: 11. The CDR3 is CASSKNDRADEAFF. CDR3 DNA sequence: TGTGCCAGCAGCAAGAATGACAGGGCCGATGAAGCTTTCTTT.

This clone was counted only a few times. CDR3 sequence reads: CASSQAPPRGAKNIQYF. The CDR3 DNA sequence: TGCGCCAGCAGCCAAGCTCCCCCCCGTGGGGCCAAAAACATTCAGTACTTC. This rearrangement joins TRBV4-3 to TRBJ2-4; D not certain. The V end lost 1 base, the J end lost 1 base, and 14 bases lay between the germline ends. The CDR3 totals 17 residues. CDR1 LGHNA and CDR2 YSLEER come from the germline V gene.

This sequence joins TRBV5-1 and TRBJ1-2; 7 bases fit TRBD1. This CDR3 region has 14 residues. CDR1 SGHRS and CDR2 YFSETQ come from the germline V gene. With 4 bases clipped from V and 4 bases from J, the junction kept 7 bases outside the gene matches. CDR3 sequence reads: CASSRGTAVYGYTF. CDR3 DNA sequence: TGCGCCAGCAGCAGAGGGACAGCTGTCTATGGCTACACCTTC. Variable domain in full (rest from reference TRBV5-1 and TRBJ1-2): KAGVTQTPRYLIKTRGQQVTLSCSPISGHRSVSWYQQTPGQGLQFLFEYFSETQRNKGNFPGRFSGRQFSNSRSEMNVSTLELGDSALYLCASSRGTAVYGYTFGSGTRLTVV.

The chain has TRBV13 and TRBJ2-1; the D is unclear. The CDR3 length is 12 residues. The germline V gene has CDR1 PRHDT and CDR2 FYEKMQ (reference sequence). V was cut by 4 bases and J by 10 bases, with 11 bases left in between. CDR3 DNA: TGTGCCAGCAGCTCGGTTGTAGGCGAGCAGTTCTTC. It specifies CASSSVVGEQFF.

The chain recombines TRBV19 with TRBJ2-3; the D is unclear. CDR3 length equals 14 residues. V lost 3 bases and J 2 bases, leaving 9 bases between the germline ends. Germline CDR1 reads LNHDA; CDR2 reads SQIVND (reference sequence). CDR3 loop: CASSIGRSTDTQYF. Here the CDR3 DNA reads TGTGCCAGTAGTATTGGCCGATCCACAGATACGCAGTATTTT.

The chain couples TRBV5-1 to TRBJ2-5, with 9 bases matching TRBD1. V gave up 4 bases and J gave up 5 bases; unmatched junction bases: 6. This CDR3 has 14 amino acids. CDR1 is SGHRS and CDR2 is YFSETQ in the germline V gene. The CDR3 loop is CASSAGQGPETQYF. CDR3 sequence (DNA): TGCGCCAGCAGCGCGGGACAGGGCCCGGAGACCCAGTACTTC.

The chain carries TRBV19 and TRBJ2-3; D perhaps matches TRBD2 (5 bases). The V gene lost 3 bases and the J gene lost 7 bases, with 23 bases spanning the gap. Germline CDR1 LNHDA, CDR2 SQIVND (reference sequence). The CDR3 length is 17 residues. The CDR3: CASSMAQQTGIVHTQYF. The DNA of the CDR3 is TGTGCCAGTAGTATGGCCCAACAGACGGGGATTGTACATACGCAGTATTTT.

This sequence joins TRBV20-1 and TRBJ1-3; TRBD1 aligns across 7 bases. Per the germline V gene, CDR1 is DFQATT and CDR2 is SNEGSKA (reference sequence). The CDR3 loop spans 11 amino acids. The J segment lost 10 bases and the V segment lost 1 base, leaving 1 base of the junction unmatched. The DNA of the CDR3 is TGCAGTGCTAGAGTACAGGGGACCATATATTTT. This translates into CSARVQGTIYF.

This clone was seen only once. The chain joins TRBV5-1 to TRBJ2-7, with 8 bases that match TRBD1. Germline loops: CDR1 SGHRS, CDR2 YFSETQ. The CDR3 runs 14 residues. V was pared by 0 bases and J by 2 bases, with 1 base of the junction left unmatched. The CDR3 DNA follows: TGCGCCAGCAGCTTGGGGGACAGGACCTACGAGCAGTACTTC. Amino acid sequence: CASSLGDRTYEQYF.

The chain joins TRBV7-9 to TRBJ2-7, with TRBD1 identical over 8 bases. CDR3 size: 14 residues. Looked up from germline, CDR1 is SEHNR and CDR2 is FQNEAQ (reference sequence). V lost 4 bases to trimming and J lost 2 bases; unmatched junction nucleotides: 4. CDR3 in amino acids: CASSYGTGPYEQYF. CDR3 sequence (DNA): TGTGCCAGCAGCTACGGGACAGGCCCCTACGAGCAGTACTTC.

The chain uses TRBV7-9 and TRBJ2-1, with 11 bases matching TRBD2. The CDR3 extends over 17 amino acids. V lost 0 bases, J lost 4 bases, and 5 bases stayed unmatched. Germline CDR1 reads SEHNR; CDR2 reads FQNEAQ (reference sequence). CDR3 amino acids: CASSLASSGGPYNEQFF. The CDR3 nucleotides are TGTGCCAGCAGCTTAGCATCTAGCGGGGGGCCGTACAATGAGCAGTTCTTC.

This chain uses TRBV5-1 with TRBJ1-1; no definite D call. The CDR3 is 14 amino acids. The V and J ends lost 2 bases and 2 bases respectively, with 10 bases between them. Germline V gives CDR1 SGHRS, CDR2 YFSETQ. This chain's CDR3 is CASSFQRGNTEAFF. In DNA form, the CDR3 reads TGCGCCAGCAGCTTTCAACGAGGCAACACTGAAGCTTTCTTT.

This rearrangement joins TRBV11-3 to TRBJ2-3, with D perhaps matching TRBD2 (5 bases). The V gene's germline CDR1 is SGHNT and CDR2 YENEEA. The CDR3 contains 16 residues. V lost 5 bases and J 2 bases, leaving 17 bases between the germline ends. CDR3 sequence: CASSPGRRRFTDTQYF. Written as DNA, the CDR3 is TGTGCCAGCAGCCCGGGGAGACGTCGATTCACAGATACGCAGTATTTT.

V and J are TRBV14 and TRBJ2-4, with D possibly TRBD1 on 6 matching bases. The ends were cut back, 4 bases at V and 5 bases at J, with 18 bases in the middle. The CDR3 has 16 amino acids. The V gene's germline CDR1 is SGHDN and CDR2 FVKESK. CDR3 in amino acids: CASSPGLTTGQNIQYF. As DNA, the CDR3 is TGTGCCAGCAGCCCGGGTTTGACGACAGGTCAAAACATTCAGTACTTC.

This rearrangement joins TRBV30 to TRBJ1-1; D call uncertain. Germline V CDR1 and CDR2: GTSNPN, SVGIG (reference sequence). This CDR3 contains 13 residues. The V and J ends lost 0 bases and 7 bases respectively, with 12 bases between them. The CDR3 region is CAWSVRRGGEAFF. The CDR3 DNA reads TGTGCCTGGAGTGTTCGGCGGGGAGGTGAAGCTTTCTTT.

This clone is judged medium-sized (0.01 to 0.1%). Here the CDR3 DNA reads TGTGCCAGCAGCTCGGCAGGGATGGTAAGAGCGTCACCCCTCCACTTT. Amino acid sequence: CASSSAGMVRASPLHF. The chain is built from TRBV5-6 and TRBJ1-6, with D possibly TRBD1 on 5 matching bases. In germline, CDR1 is SGHDT, CDR2 YYEEEE. With 3 bases removed from V and 10 bases from J, the gap between germline ends came to 20 bases. The length of the CDR3 is 16 residues. The variable domain in full, with the rest retrieved from reference TRBV5-6 and TRBJ1-6, is DAGVTQSPTHLIKTRGQQVTLRCSPKSGHDTVSWYQQALGQGPQFIFQYYEEEERQRGNFPDRFSGHQFPNYSSELNVNALLLGDSALYLCASSSAGMVRASPLHFGNGTRLTVT.

The chain combines TRBV5-1 with TRBJ2-3; D possibly corresponds to TRBD2 (7 bases). This CDR3 comprises 15 residues. From germline, CDR1 is SGHRS and CDR2 YFSETQ. V dropped 0 bases and J dropped 6 bases, with 14 bases sitting between them. Written as DNA, the CDR3 is TGCGCCAGCAGCTTGGAGGGGGGGGCCGGGGATACGCAGTATTTT. Its translation is CASSLEGGAGDTQYF. The full variable domain, with the rest looked up from reference TRBV5-1 and TRBJ2-3, is KAGVTQTPRYLIKTRGQQVTLSCSPISGHRSVSWYQQTPGQGLQFLFEYFSETQRNKGNFPGRFSGRQFSNSRSEMNVSTLELGDSALYLCASSLEGGAGDTQYFGPGTRLTVL.

V gene TRBV10-3 combines with J gene TRBJ2-7, with D maybe TRBD1 (6 bases). The CDR3 is 15 residues long. Germline V gene data show CDR1 as ENHRY and CDR2 as SYGVKD. Trimming left V 0 bases short and J 2 bases short, with 11 bases between. This CDR3 reads CAISESSTGTYEQYF. The CDR3 DNA follows: TGTGCCATCAGTGAGTCGTCGACAGGCACCTACGAGCAGTACTTC.

This chain uses TRBV2 with TRBJ2-4; 11 bases are a match to TRBD1. The V segment lost 4 bases and the J segment 6 bases; nucleotides outside the gene matches: 5. CDR1 is SNHLY and CDR2 is FYNNEI in the germline V gene. The CDR3 loop spans 15 amino acids. The CDR3 bases are TGTGCCAGCAGTGGGACAGGGGGCAGGGGAAACATTCAGTACTTC. This gives the protein CASSGTGGRGNIQYF.